This T cell receptor beta chain came from a study of technical replicates of blood from a few donors. This clone was picked up one time. The germline gives CDR1 SGHRS, CDR2 YFSETQ. V shed 4 bases, J shed 3 bases, and the junction held 5 bases outside the gene matches. This CDR3 is 14 amino acids long. Assay: immunoSEQ multiplex PCR; the TCRdb copy retains only in-frame clones and omits some. Of tens of thousands of clones listed, 91% are singletons. The J gene is TRBJ1-1, the V gene TRBV5-1, with 8 bases fitting TRBD1. This sequence originates from a human donor in good health. The sample was T cells isolated from PBMCs. CDR3 in amino acids: CASSRGQADTEAFF. CDR3 bases: TGCGCCAGCAGCCGGGGACAGGCGGACACTGAAGCTTTCTTT.